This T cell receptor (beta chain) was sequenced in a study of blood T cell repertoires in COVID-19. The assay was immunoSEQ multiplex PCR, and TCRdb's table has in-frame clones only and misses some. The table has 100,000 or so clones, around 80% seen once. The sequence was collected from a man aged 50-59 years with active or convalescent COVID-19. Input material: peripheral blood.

CDR3 region: CASSRDRVNEKLFF. In DNA form, the CDR3 reads TGTGCCAGCAGCCGCGACAGGGTTAATGAAAAACTGTTTTTT. This chain links TRBV3-1 (or the pseudogene TRBV3-2) with TRBJ1-4, with 7 nucleotides matching TRBD1. Trimming removed 4 bases from V and 4 bases from J; junction bases left unmatched: 3. Per the germline V gene, CDR1 is LGHDT and CDR2 is YNNKEL (reference sequence). This CDR3 region has 14 residues.